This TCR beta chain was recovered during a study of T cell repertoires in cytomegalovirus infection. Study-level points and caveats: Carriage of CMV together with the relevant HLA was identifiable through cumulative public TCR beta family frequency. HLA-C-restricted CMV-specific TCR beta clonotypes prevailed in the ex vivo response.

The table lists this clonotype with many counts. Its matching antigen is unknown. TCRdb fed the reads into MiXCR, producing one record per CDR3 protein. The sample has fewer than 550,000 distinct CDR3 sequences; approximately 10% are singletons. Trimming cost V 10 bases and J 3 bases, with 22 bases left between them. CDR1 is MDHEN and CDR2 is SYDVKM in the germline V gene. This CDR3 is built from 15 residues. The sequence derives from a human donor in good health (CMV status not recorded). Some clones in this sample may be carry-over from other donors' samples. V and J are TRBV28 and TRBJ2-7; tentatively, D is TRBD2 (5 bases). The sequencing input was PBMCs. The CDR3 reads CATLPVPGSYYEQYF. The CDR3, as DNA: TGTGCCACCTTACCCGTCCCGGGATCATACTACGAGCAGTACTTC.